A single T cell receptor (beta chain) is shown here with its context. This sample was taken from a study of blood T cells in healthy people across ages. For the second PCR, which ran for 7 to 11 cycles, a sample-barcoded 5' primer and a J-beta primer mix were used. MiXCR, applied by TCRdb to the 5' RACE reads, yields one record per CDR3 protein. The sample shows 710,000 or so distinct CDR3 sequences, 22% of them seen only once. Germline values: CDR1 SNHLY, CDR2 FYNNEI. Trimming stripped 3 bases from V and 6 bases from J, with 4 bases between. The CDR3 runs 11 residues. The TCR sequence derives from a man between 65 and 85 years old in good health. The chain combines TRBV2 with TRBJ2-3; the D is unclear. Sequencing was carried out using blood. CDR3 nucleotides: TGTGCCAGCAGTGAGATGGATACGCAGTATTTT. This translates into CASSEMDTQYF.